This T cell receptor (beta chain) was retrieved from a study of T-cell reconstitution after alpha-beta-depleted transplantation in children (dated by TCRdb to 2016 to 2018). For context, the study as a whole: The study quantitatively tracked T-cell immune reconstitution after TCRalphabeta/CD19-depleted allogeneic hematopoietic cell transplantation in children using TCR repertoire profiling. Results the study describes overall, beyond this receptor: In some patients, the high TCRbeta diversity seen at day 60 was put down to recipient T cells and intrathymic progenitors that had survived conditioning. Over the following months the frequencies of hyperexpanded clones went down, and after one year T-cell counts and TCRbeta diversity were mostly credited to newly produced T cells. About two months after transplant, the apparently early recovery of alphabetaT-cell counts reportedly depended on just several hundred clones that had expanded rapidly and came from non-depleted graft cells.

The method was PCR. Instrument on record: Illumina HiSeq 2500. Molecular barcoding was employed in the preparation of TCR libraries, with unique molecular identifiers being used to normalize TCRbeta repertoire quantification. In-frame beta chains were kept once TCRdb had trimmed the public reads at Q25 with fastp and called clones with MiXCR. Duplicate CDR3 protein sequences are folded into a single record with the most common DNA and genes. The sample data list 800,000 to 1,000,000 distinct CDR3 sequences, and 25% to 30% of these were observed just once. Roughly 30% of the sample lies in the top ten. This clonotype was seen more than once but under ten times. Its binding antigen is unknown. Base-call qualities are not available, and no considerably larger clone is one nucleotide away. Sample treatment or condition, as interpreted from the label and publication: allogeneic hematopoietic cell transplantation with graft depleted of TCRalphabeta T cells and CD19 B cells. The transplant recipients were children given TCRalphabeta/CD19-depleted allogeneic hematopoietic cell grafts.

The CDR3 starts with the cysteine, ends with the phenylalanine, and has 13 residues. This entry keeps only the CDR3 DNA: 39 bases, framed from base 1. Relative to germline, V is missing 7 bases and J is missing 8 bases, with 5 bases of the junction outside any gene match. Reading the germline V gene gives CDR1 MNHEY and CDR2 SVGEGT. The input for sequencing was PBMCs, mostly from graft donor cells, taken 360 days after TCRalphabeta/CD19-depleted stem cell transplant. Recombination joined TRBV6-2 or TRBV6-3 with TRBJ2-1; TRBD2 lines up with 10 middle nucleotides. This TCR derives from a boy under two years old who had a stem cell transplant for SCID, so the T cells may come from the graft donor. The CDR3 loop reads CASKRGGYYEQFF. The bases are TGTGCCAGCAAGCGGGGGGGGTACTATGAGCAGTTCTTC.